This TCR beta chain was captured in a study of cytomegalovirus exposure and HLA in healthy donors. Study outcomes and limitations: Sequencing likely produced, as an artifact, a cluster of highly shared sequence variants. With later analysis, a missense DCLRE1C variant became linked to TCR beta V- and J-gene trimming.

On this clone itself: The antigen is unknown.

A multiplex PCR was run with 60 Vbeta primers and 13 Jbeta primers. Assay: immunoSEQ multiplex PCR; the TCRdb copy retains only in-frame clones and omits some. Of approximately 140,000 clones listed, about 84% are singletons. Sequencing was carried out using PBMCs. This clonotype was obtained from a woman aged 40 to 49 in good health and CMV-seropositive.

CDR3 sequence: CASSWGKLAGVVDEQFF. The CDR3 nucleotides read TGCGCCAGCAGCTGGGGGAAGCTAGCGGGAGTCGTCGATGAGCAGTTCTTC. The J gene is TRBJ2-1, the V gene TRBV5-1, with TRBD2 identical over 10 bases. The CDR3 is made up of 17 amino acids. The V segment lost 3 bases and the J segment 8 bases; nucleotides outside the gene matches: 14. Per germline, CDR1 SGHRS and CDR2 YFSETQ.